The source of this T cell receptor (beta chain) is a study of cytomegalovirus exposure and HLA in healthy donors. In the PCR, 60 Vbeta and 13 Jbeta primers were used. The authors' processing: Later, an analysis found 75 million to 100 million unique TCR beta chains, and 9.5 million to 11 million of these were shared. The assay was immunoSEQ multiplex PCR, and TCRdb's table has in-frame clones only and misses some. The DNA gave D and trimming, while V, J and clone size come from that table. The sample holds tens of thousands of clones. Whole-study findings and limits: It has been reported that TCR beta sequences accurately predicted the HLA-A and HLA-B alleles of most subjects.

On this clone itself: Its antigen remains unidentified.

The germline gives CDR1 LNHDA, CDR2 SQIVND (reference sequence). V was clipped by 2 bases and J by 6 bases; unmatched bases: 7. The CDR3 runs 14 residues. The chain carries TRBV19 and TRBJ2-7, with TRBD2 identical over 7 bases. The receptor was derived from a woman in her forties in good health and CMV-seronegative. The sequencing sample was made of PBMCs. CDR3 in DNA: TGTGCCAGTAGTATAACCCCCACGGGGGGCGAGCAGTACTTC. Its protein is CASSITPTGGEQYF.